Included here is one TCR beta chain sequence, with context. The sample originates from a study of control samples from healthy donors and cancer patients. The data were produced by immunoSEQ multiplex PCR, yet TCRdb's version contains in-frame clones alone and is incomplete. Of under 300,000 clones in the sample, around 79% are singletons; the top ten hold about an eighth. V lost 3 bases and J 7 bases, leaving 22 bases between the germline ends. Germline CDR1 is KGHSH and CDR2 is LQKENI. The CDR3 runs to 17 residues. This sequence originates from a woman in her sixties or seventies with lung cancer. Sequenced: PBMCs. The rearrangement links TRBV18 to TRBJ2-1, with TRBD2 as a possible D gene (5 bases). For the CDR3, the DNA is TGTGCCAGCTCACCTCCTCAAGCGACTTTAGAGGGAAATGAGCAGTTCTTC. Its translation is CASSPPQATLEGNEQFF.